One sample yielded the 20 T cell receptor beta chains listed below, sequenced in a study of T cells in Graves' hyperthyroidism and ophthalmopathy (dated by TCRdb to the late 2010s). Receptor libraries were prepared by multiplex PCR. Sequencing took place on an Illumina HiSeq 2000. TCR beta CDR3 regions were amplified from RNA transcripts. The first round of RT-PCR for the TCR CDR3 was performed with the HTBI primer set and the Qiagen OneStep RT-PCR kit. TCRdb reprocessed the public reads (quality trimming at Q25 with fastp, clone calling with MiXCR) and kept in-frame beta chains. Entries are consolidated by CDR3 protein sequence, retaining the most common genes and DNA. A total of about 290,000 distinct CDR3 sequences appear in this sample, about an eighth of them only once. 6% to 8% of the sample rests with the top ten. Sequencing used blood. The receptors shown here come from a woman aged 30 to 39 with Graves' hyperthyroidism that later progressed to Graves' ophthalmopathy.

The chain uses TRBV9 and TRBJ1-6; the D gene is possibly TRBD1 (6 bases). V lost 4 bases to trimming and J lost 1 base, with 18 bases between them. CDR3 length: 18 residues. The V gene's germline CDR1 is SGDLS and CDR2 YYNGEE. The CDR3 DNA reads as TGTGCCAGCAGCTCGGGACATTCTACTGAATCCTATAATTCACCCCTCCACTTT. This gives the protein CASSSGHSTESYNSPLHF.

This clonotype came up many times. This rearrangement joins TRBV12-3 or TRBV12-4 to TRBJ2-7; 10 nucleotides match TRBD2. J lost 2 bases, V lost 6 bases, and 10 bases had no gene match. This CDR3 is 16 amino acids long. CDR3 DNA: TGTGCCAGCAGCGCAACTCTAGCGGGAGCCCCCTACGAGCAGTACTTC. It yields the protein CASSATLAGAPYEQYF.

This clonotype came up many times. The chain employs TRBV6-5 and TRBJ2-7; D remains unclear. Trimming stripped 2 bases from V and 2 bases from J, with 13 bases between. The CDR3 extends over 15 amino acids. Looked up from germline, CDR1 is MNHEY and CDR2 is SVGAGI. Here the CDR3 DNA reads TGTGCCAGCAGTTACACCCCAGTTACCCCCTACGAGCAGTACTTC. Translating gives CASSYTPVTPYEQYF.

J is TRBJ1-2 and V is TRBV19; 10 bases are a match to TRBD1. The germline gives CDR1 LNHDA, CDR2 SQIVND (reference sequence). The CDR3 contains 16 residues. V dropped 3 bases and J dropped 4; count of bases not matched to a gene: 8. CDR3 sequence: CASSISRTGGSYGYTF. In DNA, the CDR3 is TGTGCCAGTAGTATCTCCCGGACAGGGGGAAGCTATGGCTACACCTTC.

In regard to this clonotype: With a much larger clone just one base away, this may be a read error. The chain has TRBV20-1 and TRBJ2-1; 9 bases agree with TRBD2. The CDR3 length is 15 residues. The germline V gene has CDR1 DFQATT and CDR2 SNEGSKA (reference sequence). V dropped 3 bases and J dropped 4; count of bases not matched to a gene: 7. The CDR3: CSASRAGGQYNEQFF. In DNA form, the CDR3 reads TGCAGTGCTAGCCGGGCGGGAGGGCAGTACAATGAGCAGTTCTTC.

This clonotype was detected ten times or more. The chain combines TRBV7-6 with TRBJ1-1; D gene uncertain. This CDR3 spans 14 amino acids. The germline V gene has CDR1 SGHVS and CDR2 FNYEAQ. V lost 1 base to trimming and J lost 3 bases, with 9 bases between them. The CDR3 bases are TGTGCCAGCAGCTTAGGTTCCGCGGACACTGAAGCTTTCTTT. It yields the protein CASSLGSADTEAFF.

The chain uses TRBV20-1 and TRBJ2-2, with D perhaps matching TRBD2 (6 bases). The germline CDR1 and CDR2 sequences are DFQATT and SNEGSKA (reference sequence). Between the trimmed V and J ends, which lost 7 bases and 7 bases, there was a span of 16 bases. This CDR3 region has 13 residues. For the CDR3, the DNA is TGCAGTGTCTACCGCGGGGACGGCGGGGAGCTGTTTTTT. It codes for CSVYRGDGGELFF.

The table lists this clonotype with many counts. V usage is TRBV6-2 or TRBV6-3 and J usage is TRBJ2-7, with TRBD1 as a possible D gene (5 bases). Between the trimmed V and J ends, which lost 0 bases and 6 bases, there was a span of 15 bases. CDR1 is MNHEY and CDR2 is SVGEGT in the germline V gene. The CDR3 sequence is 15 residues long. The CDR3 nucleotides read TGTGCCAGCAGTTACTCGGGGCACCGATTGCTCGAGCAGTACTTC. Its protein product is CASSYSGHRLLEQYF.

This clonotype came up many times. The chain recombines TRBV3-1 with TRBJ1-2, with 9 bases aligning to TRBD1. V lost 0 bases and J lost 7; bases outside the gene matches: 6. This CDR3 is 15 amino acids long. Germline V gene data show CDR1 as LGHDT and CDR2 as YNNKEL (reference sequence). CDR3 sequence reads: CASSQDPQGAGGYTF. DNA of the CDR3: TGTGCCAGCAGCCAAGATCCACAGGGGGCTGGTGGCTACACCTTC.

The table lists this clonotype with many counts. The rearrangement uses TRBV28 and TRBJ2-5, with a possible D match to TRBD2 (6 bases). The CDR3 totals 14 residues. The germline V and J ends were trimmed by 5 bases and 4 bases, with 14 bases remaining between them. Germline CDR1 and CDR2: MDHEN and SYDVKM. CDR3 coding DNA: TGTGCCAGCAGTAATGACGGGAGCCGAGAGACCCAGTACTTC. Its protein is CASSNDGSRETQYF.

Many counts were recorded for this clonotype. The CDR3 coding sequence is TGTGCCAGCAGTTTAAATCCGGGGTCCATCCCCCCAAAAGCTTTCTTT. Its translation: CASSLNPGSIPPKAFF. This chain joins TRBV28 and TRBJ1-1; D gene unclear. Germline V CDR1 and CDR2: MDHEN, SYDVKM. V was clipped by 2 bases and J by 9 bases, with 22 bases between them. There are 16 residues in the CDR3.

This chain links TRBV19 with TRBJ2-3, with D tentatively TRBD1 (6 bases). This CDR3 region has 15 residues. Deletions cut 3 bases from V and 3 bases from J, with 13 bases between. Per the germline V gene, CDR1 is LNHDA and CDR2 is SQIVND (reference sequence). CDR3 protein: CASSIEGVGTDTQYF. The CDR3 nucleotides are TGTGCCAGTAGTATTGAGGGGGTGGGGACAGATACGCAGTATTTT.

Remarks on this clonotype: This clone may be a read error of a much larger clone one base away. The genes are TRBV7-9 and TRBJ2-1; TRBD2 matches at 12 bases. Germline loops: CDR1 SEHNR, CDR2 FQNEAQ (reference sequence). CDR3 length: 16 residues. The DNA for the CDR3 is TGTGCCAGCAGCCTCACTAGCGGGAGGCTCTACAATGAGCAGCTCTTC. Its protein product is CASSLTSGRLYNEQLF. Filled out from reference TRBV7-9 and TRBJ2-1, the complete variable domain reads DTGVSQNPRHKITKRGQNVTFRCDPISEHNRLYWYRQTLGQGPEFLTYFQNEAQLEKSRLLSDRFSAERPKGSFSTLEIQRTEQGDSAMYLCASSLTSGRLYNEQLFGPGTRLTVL.

This clonotype came up many times. The gene calls are TRBV20-1 and TRBJ2-3; 8 bases match TRBD2. The CDR3 has 13 residues. Germline lookup yields CDR1 DFQATT and CDR2 SNEGSKA (reference sequence). V shed 5 bases and J 8 bases; nucleotides not matched to a gene: 9. This CDR3 reads CSAGSGTGRTQYF. DNA for the CDR3: TGCAGTGCTGGTAGCGGGACGGGGCGTACGCAGTATTTT.

The table lists this clonotype with a few counts. This chain connects TRBV10-3 to TRBJ2-2; possibly TRBD1 or TRBD2 for D (6 bases each). Trimming left V 8 bases short and J 0 bases short, with 13 bases between. Germline assignment: CDR1 ENHRY and CDR2 SYGVKD. This CDR3 region has 15 residues. The DNA for the CDR3 is TGTGCCATCGGCCGGGGGCCCTCGAACACCGGGGAGCTGTTTTTT. This codes for CAIGRGPSNTGELFF.

This clonotype was seen ten or more times. J is TRBJ2-5 and V is TRBV6-2 or TRBV6-3; 8 nucleotides match TRBD2. The J segment lost 5 bases and the V segment lost 8 bases, leaving 13 bases of the junction unmatched. Germline lookup yields CDR1 MNHEY and CDR2 SVGEGT. CDR3 size: 15 residues. CDR3 region: CASLTGLDVAETQYF. In nucleotides, the CDR3 is TGTGCCAGCCTTACGGGACTAGATGTTGCGGAGACCCAGTACTTC.

This clonotype was observed at least ten times. V is TRBV27 and J is TRBJ2-7, with 8 positions matching TRBD2. Per the germline V gene, CDR1 is MNHEY and CDR2 is SMNVEV (reference sequence). The trim removed 11 bases at V and 2 bases at J, leaving 11 bases unmatched. CDR3 size: 14 residues. CDR3 in amino acids: CADPGTRIPYEQYF. The CDR3 DNA follows: TGTGCCGACCCTGGGACTAGAATACCCTACGAGCAGTACTTC.

A few counts support this clonotype. A much more abundant neighbour one base away suggests this may be a read error. V gene TRBV2 combines with J gene TRBJ1-6, with D perhaps matching TRBD1 (6 bases). With 0 bases removed from V and 11 bases from J, the gap between germline ends came to 14 bases. The CDR3 covers 15 residues. The germline V gene encodes CDR1 SNHLY and CDR2 FYNNEI. The CDR3 DNA follows: TGTGCCAGCAGTGAAGCGAGGGGGGCCAATCCACCCCTCCACTTT. Protein: CASSEARGANPPLHF.

This clonotype appeared many times. V and J are TRBV7-6 and TRBJ2-2, with D possibly being TRBD1 (5 bases). CDR3 size: 14 residues. The V gene's germline CDR1 is SGHVS and CDR2 FNYEAQ. V lost 4 bases and J lost 5, with 11 bases in between. The CDR3 reads CASSSGLGTGELFF. As DNA, the CDR3 is TGTGCCAGCAGCTCAGGGTTAGGAACCGGGGAGCTGTTTTTT.

In its sample, this clonotype was seen a few times. The chain links TRBV4-3 to TRBJ2-1; 7 bases fit TRBD2. V dropped 0 bases and J dropped 3; count of bases not matched to a gene: 5. Germline CDR1 reads LGHNA; CDR2 reads YSLEER. The CDR3 sequence is 16 residues long. The CDR3, as DNA: TGCGCCAGCAGCCAAGATAAAGCGGGGTTCTACAATGAGCAGTTCTTC. This sequence encodes CASSQDKAGFYNEQFF.